The 23 T cell receptor beta chains below were found in one sample sequenced in a study of OX40 agonist ivuxolimab in advanced cancers. The repertoire was sequenced with immunoSEQ multiplex PCR; TCRdb's copy has only in-frame clones and lacks some. The data contain some 90,000 clones, around 87% of them singletons. Sequenced here: CD4+ or CD8+ T cells sorted from blood, sampled in a trial of the OX40 agonist ivuxolimab. The receptors were sampled from an adult with an advanced solid tumor such as melanoma, head and neck, liver or kidney cancer.

This clone was detected a few times. The chain recombines TRBV7-2 with TRBJ2-3; 13 nucleotides align to TRBD2. CDR3 length: 18 amino acids. Germline CDR1 SGHTA, CDR2 FQGNSA. Losses at the gene ends were 4 bases for V and 0 bases for J; bases not matched to a gene: 7. The CDR3 region has the DNA TGTGCCAGCAGCTCTATCGGGACTAGCGGGACTAGCACAGATACGCAGTATTTT. It codes for CASSSIGTSGTSTDTQYF.

The chain joins TRBV11-2 to TRBJ1-3, with D maybe TRBD1 (5 bases). V lost 0 bases to trimming and J lost 0 bases, with 12 bases between them. Germline V CDR1 and CDR2: SGHAT, FQNNGV. This CDR3 comprises 17 residues. CDR3 coding DNA: TGTGCCAGCAGCTTAGATCCCCCGGGACGCTCTGGAAACACCATATATTTT. Amino acids: CASSLDPPGRSGNTIYF.

The V call is TRBV5-4, the J call TRBJ2-5, with D perhaps matching TRBD2 (6 bases). Germline V lookup: CDR1 SGHNT, CDR2 YYREEE (reference sequence). This CDR3 contains 13 residues. Trimming pared 5 bases from V and 2 bases from J, leaving 10 bases between. The CDR3 here is CASRLANQETQYF. Written as DNA, the CDR3 is TGTGCCAGCAGGCTAGCGAATCAAGAGACCCAGTACTTC. Supplemented by reference TRBV5-4 and TRBJ2-5, the full variable domain reads ETGVTQSPTHLIKTRGQQVTLRCSSQSGHNTVSWYQQALGQGPQFIFQYYREEENGRGNFPPRFSGLQFPNYSSELNVNALELDDSALYLCASRLANQETQYFGPGTRLLVL.

V and J are TRBV10-3 and TRBJ2-3; D possibly corresponds to TRBD1 (6 bases). Germline lookup yields CDR1 ENHRY and CDR2 SYGVKD. Trimming shortened V by 6 bases and J by 4 bases, and 14 bases separated the two germline ends. This CDR3 spans 14 amino acids. The chain's CDR3 is CAISKGVGADTQYF. CDR3 nucleotide sequence: TGTGCCATCAGCAAGGGGGTCGGGGCAGATACGCAGTATTTT.

The V and J genes are TRBV19 and TRBJ2-5, with D perhaps matching TRBD2 (5 bases). V was shortened by 2 bases and J by 5 bases, with 12 bases between the two germline ends. This CDR3 spans 14 amino acids. CDR1 LNHDA and CDR2 SQIVND come from the germline V gene (reference sequence). CDR3 bases: TGTGCCAGTAGTATATCAGCGGCAGTGGAGACCCAGTACTTC. Translation gives CASSISAAVETQYF.

The chain employs TRBV9 and TRBJ2-7; 7 bases line up with TRBD2. V was pared by 0 bases and J by 6 bases, with 3 bases of the junction left unmatched. This CDR3 is built from 13 residues. In germline, CDR1 is SGDLS, CDR2 YYNGEE. The CDR3 region has the DNA TGTGCCAGCAGCGTAGGAGGCGGGAGCGAGCAGTACTTC. Translation: CASSVGGGSEQYF.

The chain carries TRBV6-1 and TRBJ1-6, with 8 bases fitting TRBD1. CDR1 MNHNS and CDR2 SASEGT come from the germline V gene. The CDR3 has 17 residues. V was pared by 4 bases and J by 5 bases, with 10 bases of the junction left unmatched. CDR3 sequence: CASSGTPGQGNNSPLHF. The CDR3 DNA reads as TGTGCCAGCAGTGGAACGCCAGGACAGGGTAATAATTCACCCCTCCACTTT.

The gene calls are TRBV6-1 and TRBJ2-1; 10 bases match TRBD2. This CDR3 has 15 residues. Germline V CDR1 and CDR2: MNHNS, SASEGT. V dropped 7 bases and J dropped 4; count of bases not matched to a gene: 7. CDR3 in DNA: TGTGCCAGCAACCCAGATAGCGGGAGGTACAATGAGCAGTTCTTC. Its translation: CASNPDSGRYNEQFF.

CDR3 in amino acids: CASKTGGYQETQYF. The CDR3 DNA follows: TGTGCCAGCAAAACAGGGGGCTACCAAGAGACCCAGTACTTC. The chain combines TRBV6-5 with TRBJ2-5, with 9 bases matching TRBD1. The CDR3 runs to 14 residues. J was trimmed by 0 bases and V by 7 bases; bases with no gene match: 3. Germline V gene sequence: CDR1 MNHEY, CDR2 SVGAGI.

The V gene is TRBV5-1, the J gene TRBJ2-1; tentative D call: TRBD2 (6 bases). CDR1 SGHRS and CDR2 YFSETQ come from the germline V gene. The CDR3 spans 15 residues. V was cut by 0 bases and J by 8 bases, with 15 bases left in between. The CDR3: CASSLDGGMGDEQFF. The CDR3 nucleotides are TGCGCCAGCAGCTTGGACGGGGGAATGGGAGATGAGCAGTTCTTC.

The sample holds one count of this clone. The chain uses TRBV19 and TRBJ1-2, with unresolved D. This CDR3 region has 11 residues. CDR1 and CDR2 (germline): LNHDA, SQIVND (reference sequence). Trimming removed 3 bases at V and 7 bases at J, with 6 bases between. CDR3 in DNA: TGTGCCAGTAGTATTTCCGCTGGCTACACCTTC. Protein: CASSISAGYTF.

This chain uses TRBV19 with TRBJ2-2, with D possibly being TRBD1 (5 bases). The CDR3 is 16 residues long. V was clipped by 8 bases and J by 3 bases, with 19 bases between them. Per the germline V gene, CDR1 is LNHDA and CDR2 is SQIVND (reference sequence). CDR3 protein: CASGPSDRRDTGELFF. The CDR3 DNA reads TGTGCCAGTGGTCCCAGTGACAGACGAGACACCGGGGAGCTGTTTTTT.

In DNA form, the CDR3 reads TGTGCCAGCAGCCCCGAAACTAGAGCCGGGGAGCTGTTTTTT. Translated, it gives CASSPETRAGELFF. V gene TRBV5-4 combines with J gene TRBJ2-2; a weak D match, TRBD2 (5 bases). The CDR3 contains 14 residues. Trimming took 4 bases from V and 6 from J, leaving 13 bases between them. Germline loops: CDR1 SGHNT, CDR2 YYREEE (reference sequence).

This chain connects TRBV19 to TRBJ2-6; D gene ambiguous. This CDR3 spans 16 amino acids. Looked up from germline, CDR1 is LNHDA and CDR2 is SQIVND (reference sequence). The V end lost 5 bases, the J end lost 0 bases, and 11 bases lay between the germline ends. CDR3 sequence: CASSGGRTSGANVLTF. The CDR3 DNA follows: TGTGCCAGTAGTGGTGGACGAACCTCTGGGGCCAACGTCCTGACTTTC.

CDR3 DNA: TGTGCCAGCAGCTTAGGGGCAGGGGCCCCTTGGGGCTACACCTTC. Protein sequence: CASSLGAGAPWGYTF. The chain combines TRBV11-2 with TRBJ1-2; D is possibly TRBD1 (6 bases). Germline V CDR1 and CDR2: SGHAT, FQNNGV. V was cut by 1 base and J by 8 bases, with 17 bases left in between. This CDR3 is built from 15 residues.

This clone was seen a single time. The chain combines TRBV5-4 with TRBJ2-3; D is perhaps TRBD2 (6 bases). The CDR3 spans 15 residues. Trimming cost V 5 bases and J 0 bases, with 13 bases left between them. Per germline, CDR1 SGHNT and CDR2 YYREEE (reference sequence). The CDR3 coding sequence is TGTGCCAGCAGTTCACCCCGGGGGAGCACAGATACGCAGTATTTT. This gives the protein CASSSPRGSTDTQYF.

This chain connects TRBV6-5 to TRBJ2-1, with D possibly TRBD2 on 5 matching bases. The CDR3 runs 15 residues. The germline CDR1 and CDR2 sequences are MNHEY and SVGAGI. V lost 1 base, J lost 9 bases, and 16 bases lay in between. CDR3 in amino acids: CASSYLGRDRGEQFF. The CDR3 nucleotides are TGTGCCAGCAGTTACTTGGGTCGAGACCGGGGTGAGCAGTTCTTC.

The rearrangement links TRBV27 to TRBJ2-1; possible D gene TRBD2, 5 bases. Germline V gives CDR1 MNHEY, CDR2 SMNVEV (reference sequence). The CDR3 sequence is 13 residues long. With 2 bases removed from V and 4 bases from J, the gap between germline ends came to 6 bases. The CDR3, as DNA: TGTGCCAGCAGTTTAGGACTGTACAATGAGCAGTTCTTC. Translating it yields CASSLGLYNEQFF.

The J gene is TRBJ1-4, the V gene TRBV5-1; 7 bases align to TRBD1. Germline V gene data show CDR1 as SGHRS and CDR2 as YFSETQ. Trimming cost V 1 base and J 10 bases; bases outside gene matches: 13. This CDR3 has 16 amino acids. CDR3 loop: CASSLKLATGLGKLFF. The DNA of the CDR3 is TGCGCCAGCAGCTTGAAATTGGCGACAGGGCTTGGAAAACTGTTTTTT. The whole variable domain, remainder taken from reference TRBV5-1 and TRBJ1-4, is KAGVTQTPRYLIKTRGQQVTLSCSPISGHRSVSWYQQTPGQGLQFLFEYFSETQRNKGNFPGRFSGRQFSNSRSEMNVSTLELGDSALYLCASSLKLATGLGKLFFGSGTQLSVL.

V is TRBV11-2 and J is TRBJ2-7; D not certain. The CDR3 sequence is 15 residues long. Trimming pared 1 base from V and 0 bases from J, leaving 10 bases between. Per the germline V gene, CDR1 is SGHAT and CDR2 is FQNNGV. The CDR3 sequence: CASSLVADSSYEQYF. For the CDR3, the DNA is TGTGCCAGCAGCTTAGTCGCGGATAGCTCCTACGAGCAGTACTTC.

The rearrangement joins TRBV5-1 to TRBJ1-1; unclear D gene. V lost 1 base and J lost 4, with 11 bases in between. The germline gives CDR1 SGHRS, CDR2 YFSETQ. This CDR3 region has 14 residues. The CDR3 DNA follows: TGCGCCAGCAGCTTGATTACCGGTTCCACTGAAGCTTTCTTT. Protein: CASSLITGSTEAFF.

The sample holds one count of this clone. This chain connects TRBV28 to TRBJ2-1, with D possibly matching TRBD2 (5 bases). V shed 5 bases and J shed 4 bases, with 18 bases lying between them. Per the germline V gene, CDR1 is MDHEN and CDR2 is SYDVKM. The CDR3 runs 16 residues. In nucleotides, the CDR3 is TGTGCCAGCAGTCAGACCGGCCCGGGGTTATACAATGAGCAGTTCTTC. This gives the protein CASSQTGPGLYNEQFF. Looking up the rest from reference TRBV28 and TRBJ2-1 gives the full variable domain: DVKVTQSSRYLVKRTGEKVFLECVQDMDHENMFWYRQDPGLGLRLIYFSYDVKMKEKGDIPEGYSVSREKKERFSLILESASTNQTSMYLCASSQTGPGLYNEQFFGPGTRLTVL.

This rearrangement joins TRBV2 to TRBJ2-2; either TRBD1 or TRBD2 may supply D (6 bases each). Trimming left V 6 bases short and J 3 bases short, with 14 bases between. The CDR3 runs to 15 residues. The germline gives CDR1 SNHLY, CDR2 FYNNEI. CDR3 nucleotide sequence: TGTGCCAGCAGGACAGGACGGAGGGACACCGGGGAGCTGTTTTTT. Translating gives CASRTGRRDTGELFF.